This TCR beta chain was identified in a study of T-cell reconstitution after alpha-beta-depleted transplantation in children. Deletions cut 0 bases from V and 9 bases from J, with 16 bases between. The CDR3 is made up of 15 amino acids. In its sample, this clonotype was seen a few times. The TCRbeta library was prepared with unique molecular identifiers. TCRdb reprocessed the PCR reads with MiXCR, giving one entry per CDR3 protein. Of about 640,000 distinct CDR3 sequences listed, about 15% are singletons. Sample: PBMCs from the stem cell graft donor, taken from the stem cell graft. This clonotype was sampled from a human donor who donated a stem cell graft to a child with acute myeloid leukemia. The chain couples TRBV12-3 or TRBV12-4 to TRBJ2-3, with D uncertain. The CDR3 spells CASSLAIGPVQTQYF. CDR3 in DNA: TGTGCCAGCAGTTTAGCGATCGGACCGGTTCAAACGCAGTATTTT.